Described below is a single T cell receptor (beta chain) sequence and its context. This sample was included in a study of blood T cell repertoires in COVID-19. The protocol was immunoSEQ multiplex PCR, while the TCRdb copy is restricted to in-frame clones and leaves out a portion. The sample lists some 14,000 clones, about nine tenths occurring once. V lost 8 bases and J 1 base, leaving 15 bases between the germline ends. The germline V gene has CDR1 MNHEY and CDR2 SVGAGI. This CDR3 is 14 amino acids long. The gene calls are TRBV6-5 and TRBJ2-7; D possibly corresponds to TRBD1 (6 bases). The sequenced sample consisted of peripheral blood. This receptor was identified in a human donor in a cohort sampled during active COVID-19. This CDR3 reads CASWNPGVSYEQYF. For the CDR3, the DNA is TGTGCCAGCTGGAACCCAGGGGTGTCCTACGAGCAGTACTTC.